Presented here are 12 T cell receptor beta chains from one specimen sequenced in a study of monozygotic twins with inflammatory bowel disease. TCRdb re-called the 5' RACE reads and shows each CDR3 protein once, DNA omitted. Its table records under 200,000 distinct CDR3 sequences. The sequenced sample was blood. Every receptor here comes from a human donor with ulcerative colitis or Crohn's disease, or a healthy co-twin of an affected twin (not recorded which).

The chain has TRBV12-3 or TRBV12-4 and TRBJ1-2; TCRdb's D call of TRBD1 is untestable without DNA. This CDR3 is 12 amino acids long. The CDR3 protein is CASTPGAYGYTF.

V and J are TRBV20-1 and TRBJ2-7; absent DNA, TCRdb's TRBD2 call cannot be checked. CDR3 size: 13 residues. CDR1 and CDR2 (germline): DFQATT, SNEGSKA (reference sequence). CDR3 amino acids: CSAKRAGWDEQYF.

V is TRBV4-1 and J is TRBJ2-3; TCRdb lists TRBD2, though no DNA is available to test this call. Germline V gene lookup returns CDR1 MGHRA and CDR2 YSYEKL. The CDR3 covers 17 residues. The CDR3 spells CASSQSPGLAGADTQYF.

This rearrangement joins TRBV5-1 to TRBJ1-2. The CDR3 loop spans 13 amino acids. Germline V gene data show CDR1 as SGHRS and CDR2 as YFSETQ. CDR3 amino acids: CASSLRDRYGYTF.

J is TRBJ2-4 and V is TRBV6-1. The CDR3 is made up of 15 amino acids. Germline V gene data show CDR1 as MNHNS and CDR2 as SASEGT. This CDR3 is CATEGRALAKNIQYF.

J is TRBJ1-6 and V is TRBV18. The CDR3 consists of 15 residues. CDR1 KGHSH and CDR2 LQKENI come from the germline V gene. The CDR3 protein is CASSPNDGPNSPLHF.

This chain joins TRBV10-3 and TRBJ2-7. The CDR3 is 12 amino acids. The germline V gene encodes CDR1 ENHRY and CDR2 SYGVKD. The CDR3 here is CAISAIAYEQYF.

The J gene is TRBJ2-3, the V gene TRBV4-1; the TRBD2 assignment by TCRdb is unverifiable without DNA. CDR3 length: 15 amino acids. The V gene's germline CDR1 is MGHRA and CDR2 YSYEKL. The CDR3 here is CASSQDPGATDTQYF.

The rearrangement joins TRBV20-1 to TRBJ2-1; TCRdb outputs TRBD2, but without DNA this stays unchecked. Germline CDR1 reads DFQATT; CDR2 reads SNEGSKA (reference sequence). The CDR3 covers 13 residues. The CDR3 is CSAGPSSYNEQFF.

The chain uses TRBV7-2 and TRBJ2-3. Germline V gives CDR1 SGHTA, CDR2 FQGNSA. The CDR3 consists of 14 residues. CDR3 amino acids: CASSLVQGTDTQYF.

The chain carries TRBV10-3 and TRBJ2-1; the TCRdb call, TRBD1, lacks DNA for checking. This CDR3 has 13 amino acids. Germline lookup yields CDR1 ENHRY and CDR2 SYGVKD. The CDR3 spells CATRLGEQGEQFF.

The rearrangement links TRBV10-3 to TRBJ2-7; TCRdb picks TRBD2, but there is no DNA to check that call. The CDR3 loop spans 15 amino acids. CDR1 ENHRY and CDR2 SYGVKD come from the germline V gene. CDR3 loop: CAVSDPGLAPYEQYF.